This TCR beta chain emerged from a study of shared clonotypes between healthy human individuals. J lost 0 bases, V lost 6 bases, and 7 bases had no gene match. Germline CDR1 reads LNHDA; CDR2 reads SQIVND (reference sequence). The CDR3 runs 15 residues. Study findings and constraints: Tissues were not sampled, only blood, and their repertoires likely differ.

In the case of this clone: Its target is unknown.

CD8 memory combined CD45RO+ cells with CCR7-negative CD45RA+ TemRA cells. The data were produced by immunoSEQ multiplex PCR, yet TCRdb's version contains in-frame clones alone and is incomplete. The sample has just under 95,000 clones, almost 70% seen once. Sample: memory CD8+ T cells sorted from blood. Regarding subset: CD45RO+ cells pooled with CCR7-negative TemRA cells. This TCR came from a man younger than 45 in good health. The chain combines TRBV19 with TRBJ1-1; 7 bases map to TRBD1. CDR3 coding DNA: TGTGCCAGTAGGTGGGGACAGCTCATGAACACTGAAGCTTTCTTT. Translated, it gives CASRWGQLMNTEAFF.